Below, 3 T cell receptor beta chains from the same sample are listed, as sequenced in a study of blood T cell repertoires in COVID-19. TCRdb keeps only in-frame clones here, not all; method: immunoSEQ multiplex PCR. The sample has roughly 250,000 clones, about 80% seen once. The source material was peripheral blood. The receptor source for this set is a human donor in a cohort sampled during active COVID-19.

The gene calls are TRBV2 and TRBJ1-1; 8 bases agree with TRBD1. With V trimmed by 6 bases and J by 6 bases, 6 bases remained unmatched. Germline lookup yields CDR1 SNHLY and CDR2 FYNNEI. The CDR3 is 13 amino acids. This CDR3 is CASRADRASEAFF. CDR3 DNA sequence: TGTGCCAGCAGAGCGGACAGGGCTTCTGAAGCTTTCTTT. The whole variable domain, remainder taken from reference TRBV2 and TRBJ1-1, is EPEVTQTPSHQVTQMGQEVILRCVPISNHLYFYWYRQILGQKVEFLVSFYNNEISEKSEIFDDQFSVERPDGSNFTLKIRSTKLEDSAMYFCASRADRASEAFFGQGTRLTVV.

The V gene is TRBV19, the J gene TRBJ1-2; 9 positions agree with TRBD1. V was clipped by 6 bases and J by 5 bases; unmatched bases: 10. Germline CDR1 is LNHDA and CDR2 is SQIVND (reference sequence). The CDR3 consists of 15 residues. CDR3 residues: CASRSVSGQGYGYTF. The CDR3 region has the DNA TGTGCCAGTAGGTCCGTCTCGGGACAGGGTTATGGCTACACCTTC.

The J gene is TRBJ1-1, the V gene TRBV6-2 or TRBV6-3, with a possible D match to TRBD1 (6 bases). V dropped 6 bases and J dropped 5 bases, with 19 bases sitting between them. Germline loops: CDR1 MNHEY, CDR2 SVGEGT. The CDR3 consists of 15 residues. Written as DNA, the CDR3 is TGTGCCAGCAGATACCCCCCGGGGGGGGCGACTGAAGCTTTCTTT. Amino acid sequence: CASRYPPGGATEAFF.